The 13 T cell receptor beta chains below come from one sample, sequenced in a study of T cell responses to AZD1222 COVID-19 vaccine. The repertoire was sequenced with immunoSEQ multiplex PCR; TCRdb's copy has only in-frame clones and lacks some. The sample lists roughly 100,000 clones; about 90% were seen once. The sequencing here drew on peripheral blood, taken 28 days after the second AZD1222 dose. The receptor set was obtained from an adult who received the AZD1222 COVID-19 vaccine.

This chain joins TRBV5-4 and TRBJ1-1; 7 bases agree with TRBD1. V shed 4 bases, J shed 1 base, and the junction held 4 bases outside the gene matches. The CDR3 is 14 residues long. Germline V gene lookup returns CDR1 SGHNT and CDR2 YYREEE (reference sequence). DNA for the CDR3: TGTGCCAGCAGCCGCGGACAGGCGAACACTGAAGCTTTCTTT. Amino acid sequence: CASSRGQANTEAFF.

V usage is TRBV3-1 (or the pseudogene TRBV3-2) and J usage is TRBJ2-3; a possible D gene is TRBD2 (6 bases). Germline lookup yields CDR1 LGHDT and CDR2 YNNKEL (reference sequence). V shed 2 bases and J shed 0 bases, with 12 bases lying between them. The CDR3 contains 16 residues. The CDR3 DNA is TGTGCCAGCAGCCAAACCCGCGGGGCTAGCACAGATACGCAGTATTTT. Its protein product is CASSQTRGASTDTQYF.

This chain uses TRBV5-1 with TRBJ2-2; the match to TRBD2 covers 12 bases. V lost 4 bases to trimming and J lost 6 bases; unmatched junction nucleotides: 4. CDR1 is SGHRS and CDR2 is YFSETQ in the germline V gene. This CDR3 comprises 15 residues. CDR3 protein: CASSQTSGSPGELFF. The CDR3 bases are TGCGCCAGCAGCCAGACTAGCGGGAGTCCCGGGGAGCTGTTTTTT.

This sequence joins TRBV2 and TRBJ1-3; 9 nucleotides align to TRBD1. The CDR3 consists of 15 residues. Germline V lookup: CDR1 SNHLY, CDR2 FYNNEI. V shed 7 bases and J 3 bases; nucleotides not matched to a gene: 7. The CDR3 loop reads CASNRDRASGNTIYF. The CDR3 DNA reads as TGTGCCAGCAATCGGGACAGGGCCAGTGGAAACACCATATATTTT.

The chain couples TRBV3-1 (or the pseudogene TRBV3-2) to TRBJ2-3; TRBD2 matches at 10 bases. This CDR3 has 19 residues. The germline gives CDR1 LGHDT, CDR2 YNNKEL (reference sequence). V lost 1 base, J lost 2 bases, and 12 bases stayed unmatched. The CDR3 DNA is TGTGCCAGCAGCCAAGGTGGCCTAGCGGGAGTCCATATCACAGATACGCAGTATTTT. Translated, it gives CASSQGGLAGVHITDTQYF.

The chain employs TRBV12-3 or TRBV12-4 and TRBJ2-5, with D uncertain. Trimming pared 3 bases from V and 1 base from J, leaving 6 bases between. The CDR3 extends over 13 amino acids. CDR3 DNA: TGTGCCAGCAGTTTTCTCATCCAAGAGACCCAGTACTTC. Its protein product is CASSFLIQETQYF.

The chain uses TRBV14 and TRBJ2-1; D may correspond to TRBD1 or TRBD2 (5 bases each). In germline, CDR1 is SGHDN, CDR2 FVKESK. Trimming stripped 1 base from V and 4 bases from J, with 14 bases between. The CDR3 totals 16 residues. The CDR3: CASSQAGTTRYNEQFF. The CDR3 DNA sequence: TGTGCCAGCAGCCAAGCCGGGACCACCCGTTACAATGAGCAGTTCTTC. The entire variable domain, with the rest obtained from reference TRBV14 and TRBJ2-1, is as follows: EAGVTQFPSHSVIEKGQTVTLRCDPISGHDNLYWYRRVMGKEIKFLLHFVKESKQDESGMPNNRFLAERTGGTYSTLKVQPAELEDSGVYFCASSQAGTTRYNEQFFGPGTRLTVL.

CDR3 coding DNA: TGTGCCAGCAGCTTGGGGCAGGGTTACACCATATATTTT. Translated: CASSLGQGYTIYF. The genes are TRBV5-4 and TRBJ1-3; TRBD1 is a possible D gene (5 bases). Germline V CDR1 and CDR2: SGHNT, YYREEE (reference sequence). Trimming cost V 0 bases and J 8 bases, with 9 bases left between them. The CDR3 length is 13 residues.

The chain combines TRBV29-1 with TRBJ1-5, with 8 bases identical to TRBD1. This CDR3 spans 13 amino acids. The V gene end was trimmed by 6 bases and the J gene end by 4 bases; junction bases not matched to a gene: 5. Germline V gene lookup returns CDR1 SQVTM and CDR2 ANQGSEA. CDR3 nucleotides: TGCAGCGTCAGGACAGGGTCAAATCAGCCCCAGCATTTT. As protein: CSVRTGSNQPQHF.

This chain joins TRBV10-3 and TRBJ2-2, with 9 bases that match TRBD2. Trimming took 3 bases from V and 5 from J; bases not matched to a gene: 4. CDR3 length: 15 residues. CDR1 and CDR2 from the germline V gene are ENHRY and SYGVKD. The CDR3 DNA is TGTGCCATCAGTGATGTGAGCGGGGGGACCGGGGAGCTGTTTTTT. This translates into CAISDVSGGTGELFF.

This chain connects TRBV2 to TRBJ1-4; unclear D gene. V was shortened by 6 bases and J by 0 bases, with 8 bases between the two germline ends. There are 14 residues in the CDR3. The V gene's germline CDR1 is SNHLY and CDR2 FYNNEI. The chain's CDR3 is CASRGDTTNEKLFF. The CDR3 region has the DNA TGTGCCAGCAGGGGAGATACAACTAATGAAAAACTGTTTTTT.

This clone was recorded a few times. The chain employs TRBV5-1 and TRBJ2-1; TRBD2 is a possible D gene (5 bases). V was clipped by 6 bases and J by 4 bases, with 17 bases between them. Germline CDR1 and CDR2: SGHRS and YFSETQ. The CDR3 loop spans 15 amino acids. The CDR3 nucleotides are TGCGCCAGCACCCGGACTGCCGGTGTGTACAATGAGCAGTTCTTC. Its translation is CASTRTAGVYNEQFF. Based on the CDR3 plus reference TRBV5-1 and TRBJ2-1, the full variable domain is KAGVTQTPRYLIKTRGQQVTLSCSPISGHRSVSWYQQTPGQGLQFLFEYFSETQRNKGNFPGRFSGRQFSNSRSEMNVSTLELGDSALYLCASTRTAGVYNEQFFGPGTRLTVL.

CDR3 loop: CASSDGAGADTQYF. DNA of the CDR3: TGTGCCAGCAGTGACGGAGCGGGAGCAGATACGCAGTATTTT. The J gene is TRBJ2-3, the V gene TRBV6-4, with 8 bases that match TRBD2. In germline, CDR1 is MRHNA, CDR2 SNTAGT. The CDR3 is 14 residues long. V was pared by 2 bases and J by 4 bases, with 2 bases of the junction left unmatched.